This T cell receptor (beta chain) was sequenced for a study of cytomegalovirus exposure and HLA in healthy donors. Study conclusions and caveats: Roughly uniform sequencing depth across donors was assumed, possibly incorrectly. In a later analysis, V- and J-gene trimming of beta chains associated with a DCLRE1C missense variant, replicated independently.

Of note for this clone: Its cognate antigen is unknown.

Germline V lookup: CDR1 MDHEN, CDR2 SYDVKM. CDR3 length: 11 residues. V lost 4 bases and J 5 bases, leaving 6 bases between the germline ends. The PCR employed 60 Vbeta primers together with 13 Jbeta primers. Produced via immunoSEQ multiplex PCR; TCRdb's table is partial and in-frame only. The sample lists fewer than 200,000 clones; roughly 84% were seen once. Sequenced: PBMCs. The V gene is TRBV28, the J gene TRBJ2-7; perhaps TRBD1 as D (6 bases). The sequence came from a male donor in good health and CMV-seronegative. The CDR3 spells CASSYRDEQYF. The DNA for the CDR3 is TGTGCCAGCAGTTACAGGGACGAGCAGTACTTC.